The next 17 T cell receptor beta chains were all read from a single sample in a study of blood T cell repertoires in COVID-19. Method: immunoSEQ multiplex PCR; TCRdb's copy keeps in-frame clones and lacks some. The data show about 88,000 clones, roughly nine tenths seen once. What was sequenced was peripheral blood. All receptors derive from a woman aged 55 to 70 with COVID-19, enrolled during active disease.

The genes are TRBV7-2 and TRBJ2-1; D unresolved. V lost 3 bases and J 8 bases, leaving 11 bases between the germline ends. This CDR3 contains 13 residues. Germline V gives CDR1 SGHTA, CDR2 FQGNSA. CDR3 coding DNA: TGTGCCAGCAGCTTCGGGTTCCGGGATGAGCAGTTCTTC. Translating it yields CASSFGFRDEQFF.

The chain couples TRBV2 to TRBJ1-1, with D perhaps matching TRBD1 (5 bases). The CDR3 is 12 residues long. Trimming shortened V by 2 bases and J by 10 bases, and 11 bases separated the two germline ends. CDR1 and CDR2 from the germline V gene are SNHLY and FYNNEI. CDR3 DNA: TGTGCCAGCAGTGAAAACCGCGGGGGAGCTTTCTTT. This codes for CASSENRGGAFF. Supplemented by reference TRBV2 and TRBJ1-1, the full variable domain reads EPEVTQTPSHQVTQMGQEVILRCVPISNHLYFYWYRQILGQKVEFLVSFYNNEISEKSEIFDDQFSVERPDGSNFTLKIRSTKLEDSAMYFCASSENRGGAFFGQGTRLTVV.

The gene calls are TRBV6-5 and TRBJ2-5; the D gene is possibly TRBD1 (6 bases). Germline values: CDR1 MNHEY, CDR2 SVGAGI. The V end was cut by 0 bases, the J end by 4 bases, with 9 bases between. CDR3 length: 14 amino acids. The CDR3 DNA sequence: TGTGCCAGCAGTTACTCGAACAGGGTAGAGACCCAGTACTTC. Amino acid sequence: CASSYSNRVETQYF.

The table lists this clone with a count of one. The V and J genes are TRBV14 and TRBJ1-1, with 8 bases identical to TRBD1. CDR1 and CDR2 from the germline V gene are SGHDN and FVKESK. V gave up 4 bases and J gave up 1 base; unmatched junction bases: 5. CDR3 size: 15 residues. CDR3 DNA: TGTGCCAGCAGCCCGACAGGGGCCGGGAACACTGAAGCTTTCTTT. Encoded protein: CASSPTGAGNTEAFF.

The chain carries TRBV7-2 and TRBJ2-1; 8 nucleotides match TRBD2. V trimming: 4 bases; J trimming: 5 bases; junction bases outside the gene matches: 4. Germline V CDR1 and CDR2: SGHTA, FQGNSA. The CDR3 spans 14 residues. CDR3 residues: CASSSGGGNNEQFF. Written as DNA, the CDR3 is TGTGCCAGCAGCTCGGGGGGGGGCAACAATGAGCAGTTCTTC.

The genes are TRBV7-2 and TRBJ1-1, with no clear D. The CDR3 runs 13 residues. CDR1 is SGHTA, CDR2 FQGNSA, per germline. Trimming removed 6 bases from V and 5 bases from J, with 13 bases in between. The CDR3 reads CASSLASGTEAFF. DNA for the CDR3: TGTGCCAGCAGTCTAGCGTCTGGGACTGAAGCTTTCTTT.

The CDR3 reads CASNSIAGNQPQHF. The CDR3, as DNA: TGTGCCAGCAACTCGATCGCCGGCAATCAGCCCCAGCATTTT. V and J are TRBV7-9 and TRBJ1-5; D unresolved. The V gene lost 7 bases and the J gene lost 2 bases, with 12 bases spanning the gap. Per the germline V gene, CDR1 is SEHNR and CDR2 is FQNEAQ (reference sequence). This CDR3 region has 14 residues.

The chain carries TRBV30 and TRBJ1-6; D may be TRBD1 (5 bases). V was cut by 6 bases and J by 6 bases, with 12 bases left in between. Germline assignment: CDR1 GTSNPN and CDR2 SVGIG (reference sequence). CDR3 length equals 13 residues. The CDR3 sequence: CACSSDSNSPLHF. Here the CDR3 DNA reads TGTGCCTGTTCGAGCGACAGTAATTCACCCCTCCACTTT. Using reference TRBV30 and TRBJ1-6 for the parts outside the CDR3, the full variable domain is SQTIHQWPATLVQPVGSPLSLECTVEGTSNPNLYWYRQAAGRGLQLLFYSVGIGQISSEVPQNLSASRPQDRQFILSSKKLLLSDSGFYLCACSSDSNSPLHFGNGTRLTVT.

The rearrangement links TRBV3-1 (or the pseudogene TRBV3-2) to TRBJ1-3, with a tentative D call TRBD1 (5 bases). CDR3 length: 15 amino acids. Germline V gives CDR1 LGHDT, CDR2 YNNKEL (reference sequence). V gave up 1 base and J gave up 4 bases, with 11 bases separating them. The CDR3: CASSQGQLGGNTIYF. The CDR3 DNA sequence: TGTGCCAGCAGCCAAGGACAGTTGGGAGGAAACACCATATATTTT.

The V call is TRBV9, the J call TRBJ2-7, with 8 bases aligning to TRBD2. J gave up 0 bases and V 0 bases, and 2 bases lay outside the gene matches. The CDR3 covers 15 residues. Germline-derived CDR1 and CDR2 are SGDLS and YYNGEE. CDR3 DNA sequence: TGTGCCAGCAGCGTAGCCGGGACTAGCTCCTACGAGCAGTACTTC. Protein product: CASSVAGTSSYEQYF. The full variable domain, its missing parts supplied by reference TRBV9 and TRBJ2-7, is DSGVTQTPKHLITATGQRVTLRCSPRSGDLSVYWYQQSLDQGLQFLIQYYNGEERAKGNILERFSAQQFPDLHSELNLSSLELGDSALYFCASSVAGTSSYEQYFGPGTRLTVT.

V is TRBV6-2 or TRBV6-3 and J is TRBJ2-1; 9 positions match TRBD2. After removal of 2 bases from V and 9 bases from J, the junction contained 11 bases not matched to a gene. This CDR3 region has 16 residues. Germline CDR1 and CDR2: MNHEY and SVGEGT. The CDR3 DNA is TGTGCCAGCAGTTACCCTACTAGCGGGCCCCTTGGTGAGCAGTTCTTC. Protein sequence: CASSYPTSGPLGEQFF.

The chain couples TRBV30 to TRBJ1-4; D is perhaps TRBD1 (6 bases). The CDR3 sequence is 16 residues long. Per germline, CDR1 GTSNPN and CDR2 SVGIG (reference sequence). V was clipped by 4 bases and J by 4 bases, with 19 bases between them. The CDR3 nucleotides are TGTGCCTGGACCCCCGGGGGGGCAGAGGGTAATGAAAAACTGTTTTTT. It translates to CAWTPGGAEGNEKLFF.

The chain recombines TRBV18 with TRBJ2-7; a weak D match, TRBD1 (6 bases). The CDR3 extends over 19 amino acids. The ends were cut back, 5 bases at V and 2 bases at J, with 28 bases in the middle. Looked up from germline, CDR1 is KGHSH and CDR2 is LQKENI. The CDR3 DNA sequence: TGTGCCAGCTCAGCCGGGCAGGGGAAGGTCAGGGGAGTCGCCTACGAGCAGTACTTC. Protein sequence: CASSAGQGKVRGVAYEQYF.

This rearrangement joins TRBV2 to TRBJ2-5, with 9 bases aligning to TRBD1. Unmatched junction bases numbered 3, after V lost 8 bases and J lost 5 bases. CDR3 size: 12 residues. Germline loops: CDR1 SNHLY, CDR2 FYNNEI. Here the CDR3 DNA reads TGTGCCAGCCTAGGACAGGGGGAGACCCAGTACTTC. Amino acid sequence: CASLGQGETQYF. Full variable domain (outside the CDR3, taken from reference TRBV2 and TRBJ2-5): EPEVTQTPSHQVTQMGQEVILRCVPISNHLYFYWYRQILGQKVEFLVSFYNNEISEKSEIFDDQFSVERPDGSNFTLKIRSTKLEDSAMYFCASLGQGETQYFGPGTRLLVL.

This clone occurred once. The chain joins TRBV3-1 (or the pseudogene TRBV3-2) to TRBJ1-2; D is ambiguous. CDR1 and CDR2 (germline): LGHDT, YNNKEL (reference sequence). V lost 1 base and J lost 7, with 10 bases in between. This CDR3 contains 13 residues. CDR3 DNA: TGTGCCAGCAGCCAAGGCGGACGGGGTGGCTACACCTTC. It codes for CASSQGGRGGYTF.

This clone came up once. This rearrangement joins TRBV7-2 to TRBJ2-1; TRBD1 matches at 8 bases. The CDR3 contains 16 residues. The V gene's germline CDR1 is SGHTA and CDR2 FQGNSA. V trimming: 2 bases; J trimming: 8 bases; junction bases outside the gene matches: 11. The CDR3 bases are TGTGCCAGCAGCTTACAATTGGGGACAGGAGGGTATGAGCAGTTCTTC. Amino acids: CASSLQLGTGGYEQFF.

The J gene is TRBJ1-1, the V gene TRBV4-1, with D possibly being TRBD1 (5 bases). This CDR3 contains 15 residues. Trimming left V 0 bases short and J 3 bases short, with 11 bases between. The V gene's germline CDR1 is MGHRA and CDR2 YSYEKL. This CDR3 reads CASSQDGRGDTEAFF. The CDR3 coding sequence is TGCGCCAGCAGCCAAGACGGTAGGGGCGACACTGAAGCTTTCTTT.